This record covers a single T cell receptor beta chain. This sample was taken from a study of blood T cell repertoires in COVID-19. Study summary: Acute-phase and convalescent COVID-19 samples originated in the United States, Italy and Spain. Nucleic acid was either cDNA or gDNA, and it came from T cells, B-cell-depleted T cells, or PBMCs.

The CDR3 has 13 amino acids. V lost 3 bases and J lost 9, with 13 bases in between. Looked up from germline, CDR1 is SGDLS and CDR2 is YYNGEE. Authors' data handling: Estimation of nucleated cell counts relied on the amplification of reference gene primers. Profiled with immunoSEQ multiplex PCR; TCRdb holds only in-frame clones, not every one. Clone size and V and J calls were adopted from that table, with D and trimming inferred from the DNA. The sample gives approximately 120,000 clones, approximately 88% of which show up once; approximately 8% is in the top ten. Material: peripheral blood. V gene TRBV9 combines with J gene TRBJ2-1, with D possibly being TRBD2 (5 bases). The TCR originated in a man aged 50 to 59 with acute or convalescent COVID-19. The CDR3 reads CASSGRGPGEQFF. Here the CDR3 DNA reads TGTGCCAGCAGCGGAAGAGGGCCTGGTGAGCAGTTCTTC.